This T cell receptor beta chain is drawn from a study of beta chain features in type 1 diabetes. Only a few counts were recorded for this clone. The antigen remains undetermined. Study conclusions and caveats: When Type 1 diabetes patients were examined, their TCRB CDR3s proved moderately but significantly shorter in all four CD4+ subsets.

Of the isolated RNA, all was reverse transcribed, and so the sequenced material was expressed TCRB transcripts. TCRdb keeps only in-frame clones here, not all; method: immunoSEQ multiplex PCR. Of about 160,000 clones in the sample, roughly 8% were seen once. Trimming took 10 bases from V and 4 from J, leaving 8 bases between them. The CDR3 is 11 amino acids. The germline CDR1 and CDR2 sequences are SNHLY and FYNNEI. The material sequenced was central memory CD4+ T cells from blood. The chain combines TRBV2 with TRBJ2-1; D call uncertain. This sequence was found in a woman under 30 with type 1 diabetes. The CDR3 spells CATTVYNEQFF. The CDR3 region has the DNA TGTGCCACCACAGTTTACAATGAGCAGTTCTTC.